These 14 T cell receptor beta chains share one sample of origin, sequenced in a study of brain T cells in children with intractable seizures. Sequencing used immunoSEQ multiplex PCR; TCRdb keeps in-frame clones, though not all of them. The sample contains 340,000 or so clones, over 85% of which appear only once. The time point: blood from clinic visit 5 months post-surgery; TSC patient then seizure free. The input for sequencing was peripheral blood, taken 4 to 6 months after surgery. These receptors were collected from a boy younger than two with tuberous sclerosis and intractable seizures.

V is TRBV2 and J is TRBJ2-7, with D unresolved. This CDR3 is built from 12 residues. Trimming took off 6 bases at V and 3 bases at J, with 9 bases between the two ends. CDR1 is SNHLY, CDR2 FYNNEI, per germline. The CDR3 loop is CASRVSLYEQYF. The CDR3 coding sequence is TGTGCCAGCAGGGTCAGCCTCTACGAGCAGTACTTC.

The rearrangement links TRBV7-3 to TRBJ2-7, with 7 bases matching TRBD2. CDR1 is SGHTA and CDR2 is FQGTGA in the germline V gene. The CDR3 spans 13 residues. V gave up 5 bases and J gave up 5 bases; unmatched junction bases: 6. In DNA, the CDR3 is TGTGCCAGCAGCCCAACCGGACTAGACGAGCAGTACTTC. It codes for CASSPTGLDEQYF.

J is TRBJ1-1 and V is TRBV2; D is uncertain. CDR3 length: 14 amino acids. Germline CDR1 SNHLY, CDR2 FYNNEI. The V end lost 6 bases, the J end lost 1 base, and 12 bases lay between the germline ends. CDR3 amino acids: CASSPPRGNTEAFF. The CDR3 DNA sequence: TGTGCCAGCAGCCCCCCCCGGGGGAACACTGAAGCTTTCTTT.

The chain is built from TRBV24-1 and TRBJ2-5, with TRBD1 identical over 9 bases. The junction had 8 bases not matched to a gene; V was cut back by 4 bases and J by 6 bases. From germline, CDR1 is KGHDR and CDR2 SFDVKD. The CDR3 consists of 15 residues. CDR3 sequence: CATSDPGTGQQTQYF. The DNA for the CDR3 is TGTGCCACCAGTGACCCCGGGACAGGGCAGCAGACCCAGTACTTC.

The chain employs TRBV29-1 and TRBJ2-6; unclear D gene. Germline CDR1 is SQVTM and CDR2 is ANQGSEA. Between the trimmed V and J ends, which lost 6 bases and 0 bases, there was a span of 12 bases. CDR3 length: 15 residues. CDR3 loop: CSVRDSVSGANVLTF. The CDR3 DNA reads as TGCAGCGTGAGAGACTCCGTCTCTGGGGCCAACGTCCTGACTTTC.

This sequence joins TRBV5-6 and TRBJ2-2, with unresolved D. Germline CDR1 and CDR2: SGHDT and YYEEEE. CDR3 size: 11 residues. V dropped 2 bases and J dropped 4 bases, with 0 bases sitting between them. The CDR3 bases are TGTGCCAGCAGCTTCACCGGGGAGCTGTTTTTT. This sequence encodes CASSFTGELFF.

The genes are TRBV5-4 and TRBJ1-5; a possible D gene is TRBD1 (5 bases). Germline lookup yields CDR1 SGHNT and CDR2 YYREEE (reference sequence). V lost 1 base to trimming and J lost 6 bases, with 14 bases between them. The length of the CDR3 is 15 residues. CDR3 DNA sequence: TGTGCCAGCAGCTTGCAAGGGGCGCTCAGTCAGCCCCAGCATTTT. Amino acids: CASSLQGALSQPQHF.

The chain carries TRBV18 and TRBJ1-5; D is uncertain. The CDR3 is 16 amino acids. The V end was cut by 1 base, the J end by 0 bases, with 10 bases between. CDR1 and CDR2 (germline): KGHSH, LQKENI. This CDR3 is CASSPQGLYSNQPQHF. Here the CDR3 DNA reads TGTGCCAGCTCACCACAGGGATTATATAGCAATCAGCCCCAGCATTTT.

The gene calls are TRBV27 and TRBJ2-7; TRBD2 aligns across 9 bases. The CDR3 covers 15 residues. From germline, CDR1 is MNHEY and CDR2 SMNVEV (reference sequence). J lost 2 bases, V lost 4 bases, and 6 bases had no gene match. CDR3 nucleotide sequence: TGTGCCAGCAGTTCTTTACTAGCGGGTCCCTACGAGCAGTACTTC. It specifies CASSSLLAGPYEQYF.

DNA for the CDR3: TGTGCCAGCAGCCCCTATACTAGCTTCATCTCCTACGAGCAGTACTTC. It encodes CASSPYTSFISYEQYF. This chain joins TRBV11-2 and TRBJ2-7; TRBD2 is a possible D gene (6 bases). Deletions cut 5 bases from V and 0 bases from J, with 17 bases between. The V gene's germline CDR1 is SGHAT and CDR2 FQNNGV. The CDR3 spans 16 residues.

This clone was observed a single time. This rearrangement joins TRBV19 to TRBJ2-3, with D unresolved. Germline V CDR1 and CDR2: LNHDA, SQIVND (reference sequence). Trimming removed 0 bases from V and 5 bases from J, with 3 bases in between. The length of the CDR3 is 12 residues. CDR3 amino acids: CASSIEVDTQYF. The CDR3 coding sequence is TGTGCCAGTAGTATAGAGGTAGATACGCAGTATTTT. The full variable domain, with the rest looked up from reference TRBV19 and TRBJ2-3, is DGGITQSPKYLFRKEGQNVTLSCEQNLNHDAMYWYRQDPGQGLRLIYYSQIVNDFQKGDIAEGYSVSREKKESFPLTVTSAQKNPTAFYLCASSIEVDTQYFGPGTRLTVL.

The rearrangement uses TRBV19 and TRBJ2-7, with 9 positions matching TRBD2. The CDR3 runs 14 residues. Germline V gene lookup returns CDR1 LNHDA and CDR2 SQIVND (reference sequence). The V and J ends lost 4 bases and 2 bases, in that order; junction bases with no gene match: 3. The CDR3: CASSRAGGPYEQYF. In DNA, the CDR3 is TGTGCCAGTAGTAGGGCGGGGGGGCCCTACGAGCAGTACTTC.

This chain joins TRBV7-3 and TRBJ1-3, with a tentative D call TRBD1 (6 bases). The CDR3 totals 16 residues. V lost 0 bases to trimming and J lost 0 bases, with 9 bases between them. Germline V gene sequence: CDR1 SGHTA, CDR2 FQGTGA. The CDR3 coding sequence is TGTGCCAGCAGCTTAACGCCGGGGGCCTCTGGAAACACCATATATTTT. This sequence encodes CASSLTPGASGNTIYF.

The V gene is TRBV19, the J gene TRBJ2-1; 8 bases map to TRBD2. The germline gives CDR1 LNHDA, CDR2 SQIVND (reference sequence). The CDR3 totals 18 residues. Trimming cost V 3 bases and J 7 bases; bases outside gene matches: 17. CDR3 DNA: TGTGCCAGTAGTATCGATTTTCAGCGGGAGTACCTCATAAATGAGCAGTTCTTC. Translated, it gives CASSIDFQREYLINEQFF.